Given below is one TCR beta chain in context. The antigen is not known. Researchers took RNA transcripts and amplified the TCR beta CDR3 regions from them. HTBI primers were used for first-round RT-PCR of the TCR CDR3. TCRdb itself ran the multiplex PCR reads through MiXCR, one entry per CDR3 protein. The sample holds 250,000 or so distinct CDR3 sequences, roughly 15% seen once. These data come from a study of T cells in Graves' hyperthyroidism and ophthalmopathy. The study, taken as a whole, reports: A model of 13 V-J pairs discriminated ophthalmopathy from stable hyperthyroidism.

The clonotype originates from a woman in her fifties or sixties with Graves' hyperthyroidism that later progressed to Graves' ophthalmopathy. Sequenced material: blood.

The CDR3 nucleotides read TGTGCCAGCAGCCCCCAGGGAGACGCTTTCTTT. It yields the protein CASSPQGDAFF. This sequence joins TRBV5-8 and TRBJ1-1; TRBD1 might be the D (5 bases). Germline assignment: CDR1 SGHTS and CDR2 YDEGEE. CDR3 length equals 11 residues. V was shortened by 4 bases and J by 11 bases, with 12 bases between the two germline ends.